This TCR beta chain was identified in a study of CD8 T cells in ankylosing spondylitis. From germline, CDR1 is SGHRS and CDR2 YFSETQ. V lost 5 bases and J lost 3, with 13 bases in between. CDR3 length equals 14 residues. This clonotype came up a few times. From the 5' RACE reads, TCRdb called clonotypes with MiXCR, one entry per CDR3 protein. Here the sample spans hundreds of thousands of distinct CDR3 sequences, over 15% being singletons. The sample taken for sequencing was blood, either unsorted or a sorted T cell fraction (not recorded which). The J gene is TRBJ2-3, the V gene TRBV5-1; perhaps TRBD1 as D (5 bases). This receptor was identified in a male donor with ankylosing spondylitis or in good health (not recorded which). The CDR3 spells CASSLLGQTDTQYF. The CDR3 DNA sequence: TGCGCCAGCAGTCTTCTTGGACAAACAGATACGCAGTATTTT. Full variable domain (remainder filled in from reference TRBV5-1 and TRBJ2-3): KAGVTQTPRYLIKTRGQQVTLSCSPISGHRSVSWYQQTPGQGLQFLFEYFSETQRNKGNFPGRFSGRQFSNSRSEMNVSTLELGDSALYLCASSLLGQTDTQYFGPGTRLTVL.